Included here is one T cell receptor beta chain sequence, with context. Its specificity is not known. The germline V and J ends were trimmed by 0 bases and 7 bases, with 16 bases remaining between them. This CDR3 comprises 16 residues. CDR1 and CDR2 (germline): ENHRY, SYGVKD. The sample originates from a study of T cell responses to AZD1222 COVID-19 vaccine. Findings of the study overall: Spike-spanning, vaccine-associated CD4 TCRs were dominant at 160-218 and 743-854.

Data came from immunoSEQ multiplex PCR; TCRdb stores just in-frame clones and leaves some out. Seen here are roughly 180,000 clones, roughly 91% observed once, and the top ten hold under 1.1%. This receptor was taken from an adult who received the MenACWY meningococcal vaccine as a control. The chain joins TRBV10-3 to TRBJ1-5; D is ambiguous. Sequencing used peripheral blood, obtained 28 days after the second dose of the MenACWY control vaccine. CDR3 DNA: TGTGCCATCAGTGAGTCGACGGGGAGTGTCGGGCAGCCCCAGCATTTT. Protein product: CAISESTGSVGQPQHF.